This T cell receptor beta chain appears in the sequencing data of a study of STAT5B mutations in CD4+ large granular lymphocyte leukemia. Study results and limitations: Main leukemic clonotypes were patient-specific, but more than 20% appeared at low frequency elsewhere. Patient CD4-sorted repertoires stayed more clonal than healthy ones after leukemic-clone removal. Higher CD4+ than CD8+ T-LGLL clonality might reflect small sample size.

V shed 2 bases, J shed 5 bases, and the junction held 4 bases outside the gene matches. The germline gives CDR1 SGDLS, CDR2 YYNGEE. There are 15 residues in the CDR3. With respect to this clone: Its antigen is currently unknown.

TCRdb's copy holds only in-frame clones and misses some; the assay was immunoSEQ multiplex PCR. The table has 48,000 or so clones, about 70% seen once. The source is a human donor in good health. The gene calls are TRBV9 and TRBJ2-1; TRBD2 aligns across 10 bases. Specimen: CD4+ T cells from blood buffy coats. The CDR3 DNA is TGTGCCAGCAGCGTCAGCGGGGGGGCCGACAATGAGCAGTTCTTC. It encodes CASSVSGGADNEQFF.